The present TCR beta chain was sequenced within a study of T cells in localized non-small cell lung cancer. Findings of the study overall: In the blood, greater T cell density corresponded to longer overall survival. A median of around 60 clones ranked among the top 100 in tumor appeared in adjacent lung. Uninvolved neighboring lung showed the greatest T cell clonality, exceeding tumor.

The data were produced by immunoSEQ multiplex PCR, yet TCRdb's version contains in-frame clones alone and is incomplete. The repertoire includes about 53,000 clones, approximately 80% of them detected once, and 15% to 20% sits in the top ten. Per germline, CDR1 LNHDA and CDR2 SQIVND (reference sequence). The CDR3 is 15 residues long. Unmatched junction bases numbered 2, after V lost 3 bases and J lost 0 bases. This clone was found once. Its antigen remains unknown. The sequence derives from a man aged 40 to 70 with stage III lung adenocarcinoma. The input for sequencing was peripheral blood mononuclear cells, taken before any cancer treatment. J is TRBJ2-5 and V is TRBV19, with 9 bases lining up with TRBD2. CDR3 amino acids: CASSIPSGNQETQYF. The CDR3 nucleotides are TGTGCCAGTAGTATTCCTAGCGGGAACCAAGAGACCCAGTACTTC.